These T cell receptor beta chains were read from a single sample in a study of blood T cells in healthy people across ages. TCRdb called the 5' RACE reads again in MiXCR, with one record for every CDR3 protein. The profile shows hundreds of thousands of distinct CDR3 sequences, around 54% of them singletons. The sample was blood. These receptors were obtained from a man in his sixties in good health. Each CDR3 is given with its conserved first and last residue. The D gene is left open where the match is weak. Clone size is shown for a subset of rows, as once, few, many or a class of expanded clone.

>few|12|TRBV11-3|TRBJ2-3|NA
TGTGCCAGCAGCTTAGAACAGGGCACGCAGTATTTT
CASSLEQGTQYF
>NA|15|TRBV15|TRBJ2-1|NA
TGTGCCACCAGCCTTGACAGGCACTCCTACAATGAGCAGTTCTTC
CATSLDRHSYNEQFF
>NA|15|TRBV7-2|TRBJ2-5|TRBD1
TGTGCCAGCAGACGGGGACAGGGGGCCCCAGAGACCCAGTACTTC
CASRRGQGAPETQYF
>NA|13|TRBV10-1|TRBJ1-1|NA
TGCGCCAGCAGTGAGCAGGGGCGTGATGAAGCTTTCTTT
CASSEQGRDEAFF
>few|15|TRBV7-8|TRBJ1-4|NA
TGTGCCAGCAGCTTCTCAGGGTGGAGGGGTGAAAAACTGTTTTTT
CASSFSGWRGEKLFF
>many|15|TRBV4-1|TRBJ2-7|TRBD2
TGCGCCAGCAGCCTCGGACTAGCGGGGTCCTACGAGCAGTACTTC
CASSLGLAGSYEQYF
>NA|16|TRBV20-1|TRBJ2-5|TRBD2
TGCAGTGCTAGAGCCTTAGGGACTAGCCGGGGGGAGACCCAGTACTTC
CSARALGTSRGETQYF
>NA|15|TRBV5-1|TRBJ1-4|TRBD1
TGCGCCAGCAGTACTGGACAGGGAGCTAATGAAAAACTGTTTTTT
CASSTGQGANEKLFF
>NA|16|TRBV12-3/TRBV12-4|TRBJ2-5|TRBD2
TGTGCCAGCAGAACCGCTAGCGGGGGGTCTCAAGAGACCCAGTACTTC
CASRTASGGSQETQYF
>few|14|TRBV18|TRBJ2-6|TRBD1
TGTGCCAGCTCACCTGGACAGGGGACCAACGTCCTGACTTTC
CASSPGQGTNVLTF
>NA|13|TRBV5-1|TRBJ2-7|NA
TGCGCCAGCAGCTTACAGGGTTCAGGCGAGCAGTACTTC
CASSLQGSGEQYF
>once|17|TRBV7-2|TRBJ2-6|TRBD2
TGTGCCAGCAGCTTTACGGGGGGAGCGTTTGGGGCCAACGTCCTGACTTTC
CASSFTGGAFGANVLTF
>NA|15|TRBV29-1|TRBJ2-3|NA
TGCGGCGTTGAAGATCTTCCTAGTGACACAGATACGCAGTATTTT
CGVEDLPSDTDTQYF
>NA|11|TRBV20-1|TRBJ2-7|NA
TGCAGTGCTACCGACACCTACGAGCAGTACTTC
CSATDTYEQYF
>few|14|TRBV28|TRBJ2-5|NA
TGTGCCAGCAGTTTGGTCGACGGCAGAGCGACCCAGTACTTC
CASSLVDGRATQYF
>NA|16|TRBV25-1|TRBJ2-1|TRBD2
TGTGCCAGCAGTGAATATACGGGGGGGCCAAGGAATGAGCAGTTCTTC
CASSEYTGGPRNEQFF
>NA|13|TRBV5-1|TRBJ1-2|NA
TGCGCCAGCCGCGGGGGGGAAGGGCCCGGCTACACCTTC
CASRGGEGPGYTF
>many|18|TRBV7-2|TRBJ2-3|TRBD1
TGTGCCAGCAGCTCCGACCGGGGACAGCCACTTAGCACAGATACGCAGTATTTT
CASSSDRGQPLSTDTQYF
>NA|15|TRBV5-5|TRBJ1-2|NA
TGTGCCAGCAGCGACGGAGCCAGTTCGGACTATGGCTACACCTTC
CASSDGASSDYGYTF
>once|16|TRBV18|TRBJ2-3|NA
TGTGCCAGCTCACCGTTTGACAGGTCCGACACAGATACGCAGTATTTT
CASSPFDRSDTDTQYF
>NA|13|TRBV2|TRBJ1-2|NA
TGTGCCAGCAGCGAAGCAAGCCAGATCGGCTACACCTTC
CASSEASQIGYTF
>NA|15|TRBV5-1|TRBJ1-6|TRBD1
TGCGCCAGCAGCCGGACGGGACAGGACAATTCACCCCTCCACTTT
CASSRTGQDNSPLHF
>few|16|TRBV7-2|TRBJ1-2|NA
TGTGCCAGCAGCCCCCCCTCCGTCGGACAAGCCTATGGCTACACCTTC
CASSPPSVGQAYGYTF
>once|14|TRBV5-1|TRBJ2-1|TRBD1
TGCGCCAGCAGCGCGACCGGGACAGGGGTTGAGCAGTTCTTC
CASSATGTGVEQFF
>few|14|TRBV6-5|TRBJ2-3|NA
TGTGCCAGCTCACGGACAGAGGGTACAGATACGCAGTATTTT
CASSRTEGTDTQYF
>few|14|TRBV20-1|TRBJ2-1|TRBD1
TGCAGTGCGCCCGGACAGGTCTCCTACAATGAGCAGTTCTTC
CSAPGQVSYNEQFF
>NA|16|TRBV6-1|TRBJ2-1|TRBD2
TGTGCCAGCAGTGAAGTAGCGGGGAGCTCCTACAATGAGCAGTTCTTC
CASSEVAGSSYNEQFF
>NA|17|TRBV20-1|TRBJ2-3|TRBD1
TGCAGTGCAGTCGGACAGGGGGCCAAGTTTATAACAGATACGCAGTATTTT
CSAVGQGAKFITDTQYF
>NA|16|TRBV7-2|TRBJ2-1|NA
TGTGCCAGCAGCTTAGCGCCCTGGGGGGTATGGAATGAGCAGTTCTTC
CASSLAPWGVWNEQFF
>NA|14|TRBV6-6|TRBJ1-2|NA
TGTGCCAGCAGCACAGACAGGTTGAGGGATGGCTACACCTTC
CASSTDRLRDGYTF
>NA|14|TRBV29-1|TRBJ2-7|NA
TGCAGCGTTGGGAAGGGCAGGAGCTCCTACGAGCAGTACTTC
CSVGKGRSSYEQYF
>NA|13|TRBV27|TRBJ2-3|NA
TGTGCCAGCAGCGAATTGAGGGGGGATACGCAGTATTTT
CASSELRGDTQYF
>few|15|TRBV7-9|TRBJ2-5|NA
TGTGCCAGCAGCGGGAGAGGCAGGGGAAGGGAGACCCAGTACTTC
CASSGRGRGRETQYF
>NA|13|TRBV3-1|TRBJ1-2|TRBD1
TGTGCCAGCACCGCGACAGGGTCGAGCGGCTACACCTTC
CASTATGSSGYTF
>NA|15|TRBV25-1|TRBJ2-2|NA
TGTGCCAGCAGTATTTCAGGGGTGTTCTTCGGGGAGCTGTTTTTT
CASSISGVFFGELFF
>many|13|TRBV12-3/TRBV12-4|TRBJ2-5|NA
TGTGCCAGCAGTTTAAGGGGGGCAGAGACCCAGTACTTC
CASSLRGAETQYF
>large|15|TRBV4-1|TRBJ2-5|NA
TGCGCCAGCAGCCCGGAGGACTCCCCGAGGGAGACCCAGTACTTC
CASSPEDSPRETQYF
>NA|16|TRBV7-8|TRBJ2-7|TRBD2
TGTGCCAGCAGCTTAGAGATTAGCGGGGGGGGTTACGAGCAGTACTTC
CASSLEISGGGYEQYF
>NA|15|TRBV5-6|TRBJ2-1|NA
TGTGCCAGCAGCTTTTACAGCACGGGAGACAATGAGCAGTTCTTC
CASSFYSTGDNEQFF
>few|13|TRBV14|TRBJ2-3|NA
TGTGCCAGCAGCCTTGACAGGAAAGATACGCAGTATTTT
CASSLDRKDTQYF
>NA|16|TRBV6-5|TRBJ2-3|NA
TGTGCCAGCAGTTCCTACACGGGCCTGGGCACAGATACGCAGTATTTT
CASSSYTGLGTDTQYF